This T cell receptor (beta chain) appears in the sequencing data of a study of circulating and synovial CD4+ cells in juvenile arthritis (dated by TCRdb to between 2012 and 2015). Study-wide context: Within each patient, the study compared the TCRbeta CDR3 repertoires of three groups: circulating HLA-DR+ CD4 T cells, bulk blood CD4 T cells, and synovial CD4 T cells. The goal of repertoire sequencing was to confirm that a circulating synovial-like CD4 T cell subset was enriched in synovial clonotypes. The full study reports these points: The difference between circulating pathogenic-like lymphocytes and bulk blood T cells was not detected by traditional Vbeta family usage analysis. Because overlap with synovium rose as sequencing depth increased, the measured fractions of shared clonotypes likely underestimated the overlap of the full repertoire. CPL and bulk blood CD4 samples differed in T cell genome counts by at least an order of magnitude, so sample-size effects were addressed. Synovial and circulating pathogenic-like lymphocyte repertoires were less diverse than bulk blood CD4 repertoires, with some CPL samples as oligoclonal as synovium. Circulating pathogenic-like lymphocytes clustered together with synovial T cells and shared a substantially larger fraction of CDR3 sequences with synovium than bulk blood did.

Library prep was done by the immunoSEQ multiplex PCR assay. TCRbeta CDR3 sequencing was carried out by an external provider as a commercial service. Concerning the study's data processing: The analyses used productive nucleotide sequences together with amino acid sequences obtained by in silico translation. To equalise sample size, diversity was assessed as Renyi entropy across alpha values by taking the median of 200 repeated subsamples. For clustering, the distance between each pair of repertoires was computed as one minus the Chao-modified Jaccard index, which corrected for under-sampling. Frequency-weighted overlap with synovial clonotypes was calculated over 200 sample sizes with 200 draws without replacement at each size, and the overlap was reported at the size of the smaller sample. TCRdb provides this immuneACCESS table in a form limited to in-frame rearrangements. Some clones are lacking; in checked studies, under half of them reflect an unresolved V gene, and why the rest are absent is not known. V and J calls and clone size are as listed in that table; D and trimming were resolved from the DNA. The sample has around 13,000 clones on record, over 70% of them singletons. In total, the top ten clones hold 3.6% of the sample.

The CDR3 runs 12 residues from the cysteine to the phenylalanine. The CDR3 DNA has 36 bases and is translated from base 1. V sheds 4 bases and J sheds 7 bases, leaving 8 bases between their ends. Sequences SGHRS (CDR1) and YFSETQ (CDR2) are obtained from the germline V gene. This clone has a single count. Its antigen target is currently unknown. No base-level quality is on record; no much larger clone is a single base apart. Donors of the sequenced samples were patients with active juvenile idiopathic arthritis. Cells were sorted immediately after thawing, with dead cells excluded using Live/Dead Fixable Near-IR Stain.

The chain is encoded by TRBV5-1 joined to TRBJ2-2, with no confident D gene call. This TCR was sampled from a human patient with juvenile idiopathic arthritis. Some clones in this sample may be carry-over from other donors' samples. Sequenced input: CD4+ T cells from synovial fluid. The DNA sequence is TGCGCCAGCAGCGTCTTGCGCGGGGAGCTGTTTTTT. Its protein is CASSVLRGELFF.